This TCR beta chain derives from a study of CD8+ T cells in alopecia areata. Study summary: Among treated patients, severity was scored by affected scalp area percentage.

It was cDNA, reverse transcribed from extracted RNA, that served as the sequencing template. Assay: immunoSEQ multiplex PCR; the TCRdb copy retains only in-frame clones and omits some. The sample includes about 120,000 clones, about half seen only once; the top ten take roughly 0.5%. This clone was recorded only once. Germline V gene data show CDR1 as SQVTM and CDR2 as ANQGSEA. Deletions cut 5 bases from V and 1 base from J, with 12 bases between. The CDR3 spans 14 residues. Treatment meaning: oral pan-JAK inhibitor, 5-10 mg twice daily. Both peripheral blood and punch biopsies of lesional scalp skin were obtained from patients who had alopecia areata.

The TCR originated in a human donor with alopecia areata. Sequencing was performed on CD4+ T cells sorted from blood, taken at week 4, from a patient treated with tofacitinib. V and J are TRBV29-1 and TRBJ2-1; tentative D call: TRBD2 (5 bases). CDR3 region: CSVQLAPSYNEQFF. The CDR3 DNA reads TGCAGCGTTCAGCTAGCCCCGTCCTACAATGAGCAGTTCTTC.